This TCR beta chain was identified in a study of T cell clonotyping in hematopoietic cell transplantation. The count of this clone is one. The antigen is not known. The data were produced by immunoSEQ multiplex PCR, yet TCRdb's version contains in-frame clones alone and is incomplete. Altogether more than 65,000 clones are present, 90% to 95% being singletons, with the ten largest covering under 2%. Study results and limitations: Broader posttransplant TCR repertoire diversity was predicted by graft donor and pretransplant recipient Inverse Simpson Index values. Few recipient clonotypes overlapped donors; over 97% were de novo at given depth.

Trimming stripped 7 bases from V and 2 bases from J, with 12 bases between. The CDR3 totals 14 residues. The germline gives CDR1 SNHLY, CDR2 FYNNEI. This clonotype originated in a man aged 50 or older in good health. Some clones in this sample may be carry-over from other donors' samples. This rearrangement joins TRBV2 to TRBJ1-3; D is undetermined. Source material: peripheral blood mononuclear cells. This CDR3 reads CASIAEQPGNTIYF. The CDR3 nucleotides are TGTGCCAGCATAGCAGAACAGCCTGGAAACACCATATATTTT.